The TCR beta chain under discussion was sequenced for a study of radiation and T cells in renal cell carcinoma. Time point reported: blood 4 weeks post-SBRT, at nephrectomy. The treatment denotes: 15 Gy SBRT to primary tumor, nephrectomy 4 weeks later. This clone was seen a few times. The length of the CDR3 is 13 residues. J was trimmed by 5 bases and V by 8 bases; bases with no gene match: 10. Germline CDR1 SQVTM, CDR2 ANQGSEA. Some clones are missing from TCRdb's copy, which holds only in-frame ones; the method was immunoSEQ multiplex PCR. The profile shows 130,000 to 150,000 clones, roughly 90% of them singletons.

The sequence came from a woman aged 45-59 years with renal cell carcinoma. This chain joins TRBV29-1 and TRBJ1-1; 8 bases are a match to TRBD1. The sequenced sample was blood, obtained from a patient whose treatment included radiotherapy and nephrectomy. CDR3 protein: CSSTTGGGTEAFF. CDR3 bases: TGCAGCTCTACTACAGGGGGAGGGACTGAAGCTTTCTTT.